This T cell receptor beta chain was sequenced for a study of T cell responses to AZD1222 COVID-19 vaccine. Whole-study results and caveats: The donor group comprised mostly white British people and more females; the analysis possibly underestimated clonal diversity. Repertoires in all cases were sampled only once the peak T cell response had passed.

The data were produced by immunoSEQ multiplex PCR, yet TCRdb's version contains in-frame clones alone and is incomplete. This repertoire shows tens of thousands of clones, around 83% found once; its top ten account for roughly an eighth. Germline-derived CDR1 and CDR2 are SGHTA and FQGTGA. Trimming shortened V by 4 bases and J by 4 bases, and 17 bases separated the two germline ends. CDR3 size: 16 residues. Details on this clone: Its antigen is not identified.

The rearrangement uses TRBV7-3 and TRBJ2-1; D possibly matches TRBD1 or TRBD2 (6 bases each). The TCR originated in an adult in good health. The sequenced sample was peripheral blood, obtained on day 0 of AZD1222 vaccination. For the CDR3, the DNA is TGTGCCAGCAGCTACCTGGGGGCGGGGACTTACAATGAGCAGTTCTTC. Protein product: CASSYLGAGTYNEQFF. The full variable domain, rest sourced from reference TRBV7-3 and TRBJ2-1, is GAGVSQTPSNKVTEKGKYVELRCDPISGHTALYWYRQSLGQGPEFLIYFQGTGAADDSGLPNDRFFAVRPEGSVSTLKIQRTERGDSAVYLCASSYLGAGTYNEQFFGPGTRLTVL.